The clone carrying this TCR beta chain has just one count. The CDR3 extends over 16 amino acids. In germline, CDR1 is MNHNY, CDR2 SVGAGI (reference sequence). Unmatched junction bases numbered 8, after V lost 5 bases and J lost 0 bases. This entry is derived from a study of blood T cell repertoires in COVID-19. Study details: Nucleic acid was either cDNA or gDNA, and it came from T cells, B-cell-depleted T cells, or PBMCs.

In terms of age and location, participants ranged from roughly 18 to 95 years and lived in about 25 US areas. The authors' processing: Cell counts per sample came from amplifying reference gene primers. The table came from immunoSEQ multiplex PCR; TCRdb's copy has only in-frame clones and leaves some out. The V and J calls and clone size are taken from that table; D and trimming were inferred from the DNA. The top ten hold roughly 2.2% of the sample, which has around 130,000 clones, 80% to 90% seen once. The sequence came from a middle-aged man with acute COVID-19. Sequenced input: PBMCs or T cells enriched from blood (not recorded which). The genes are TRBV6-6 and TRBJ2-3; 7 positions match TRBD2. The CDR3 here is CASSGPSGTSTDTQYF. The CDR3 DNA is TGTGCCAGCAGTGGTCCTAGCGGAACTAGCACAGATACGCAGTATTTT.